This T cell receptor beta chain appears in the sequencing data of a study of blood T cell repertoires in COVID-19. On the study more broadly: Donors in the United States, Italy and Spain gave samples during acute or convalescent COVID-19. PBMCs, B-cell-depleted T cells, or T cells were the source of the cDNA or gDNA that made up the material.

Original methodology: Cell counts per sample came from amplifying reference gene primers. The protocol was immunoSEQ multiplex PCR, while the TCRdb copy is restricted to in-frame clones and leaves out a portion. The V and J calls and clone size were taken over from that table, and D and trimming were inferred from the DNA. The sample has around 25,000 clones, roughly 92% seen once. Trimming took off 4 bases at V and 5 bases at J, with 15 bases between the two ends. This CDR3 contains 14 residues. Germline CDR1 reads SGHDT; CDR2 reads YYEEEE. Sequenced: peripheral blood. The TCR originated in a human donor in a cohort sampled during active COVID-19. The chain uses TRBV5-6 and TRBJ2-5; possible D gene TRBD1, 5 bases. CDR3 region: CASSPVRAGETQYF. The CDR3 DNA is TGTGCCAGCAGCCCAGTTAGGGCAGGGGAGACCCAGTACTTC.